This note documents a single TCR beta chain sequence. These data originate in a study of CDR3 diversity in severe acne. Via MiXCR, TCRdb re-called the PCR reads, giving one row per CDR3 protein. The sample has more than 85,000 distinct CDR3 sequences, about half seen once; the top ten hold approximately 10%. The CDR3 consists of 15 residues. Trimming left V 0 bases short and J 3 bases short, with 9 bases between. CDR1 LGHNA and CDR2 YSLEER come from the germline V gene. The sequence came from a male donor with severe acne vulgaris. The chain is built from TRBV4-3 and TRBJ1-3; no clear D gene. The sequencing input was blood. The CDR3 sequence: CASSQDQGLGNTIYF. Here the CDR3 DNA reads TGCGCCAGCAGCCAAGACCAAGGACTTGGAAACACCATATATTTT.